This entry describes one TCR beta chain. Antigen unknown. V was pared by 1 base and J by 1 base, with 8 bases between. Germline-derived CDR1 and CDR2 are LNHDA and SQIVND (reference sequence). This CDR3 has 14 amino acids. The data originate from a study of cytomegalovirus exposure and HLA in healthy donors. The PCR was carried out with 60 Vbeta primers and 13 Jbeta primers. Clones were read by immunoSEQ multiplex PCR, and TCRdb kept only the in-frame ones, dropping some. Of approximately 110,000 clones listed, less than 85% were seen once; the top ten hold around 4%. The study sampled nominally healthy donors, though unrecorded immune exposures were likely. Study-wide results and limits: TCR sequences were mostly rare, though some public TCRs occurred in many donors. An assumption of roughly uniform sequencing depth across donors underlay the presence/absence analyses.

The chain recombines TRBV19 with TRBJ2-7, with D possibly matching TRBD2 (5 bases). The sequenced sample was PBMCs. The TCR was taken from a woman aged 40 to 50 in good health and CMV-seronegative. The CDR3: CASSIARGSYEQYF. CDR3 DNA sequence: TGTGCCAGTAGTATAGCTCGGGGTTCCTACGAGCAGTACTTC.